Below, one TCR beta chain is given with its context. What it recognizes is unknown. The data derive from a study of cytomegalovirus exposure and HLA in healthy donors. Whole-study findings and limits: In an earlier analysis, most TCR beta V segments were productive about 90% or about 30% of the time. Within the data, a cluster of highly shared sequence variants was likely a sequencing artifact. In presence/absence analyses, roughly uniform sequencing depth across donors was assumed.

A multiplex PCR was run with 60 Vbeta primers and 13 Jbeta primers. Sequencing used immunoSEQ multiplex PCR; TCRdb keeps in-frame clones, though not all of them. This sample has about 120,000 clones, with around 80% found just once. The donors gave bone marrow, and they were healthy. The clonotype originates from a man aged 25 to 45 in good health and CMV-seropositive. Sequences were obtained from PBMCs.

Here the CDR3 DNA reads TGTGCCAGCAGCCACGTCAGGGGCCTTCGCAATGAGCAGTTCTTC. Translation: CASSHVRGLRNEQFF. V and J are TRBV16 and TRBJ2-1; D may be TRBD1 (6 bases). CDR3 size: 15 residues. The V gene's germline CDR1 is KGHSY and CDR2 FQNENV. V gave up 3 bases and J gave up 6 bases, with 15 bases separating them.